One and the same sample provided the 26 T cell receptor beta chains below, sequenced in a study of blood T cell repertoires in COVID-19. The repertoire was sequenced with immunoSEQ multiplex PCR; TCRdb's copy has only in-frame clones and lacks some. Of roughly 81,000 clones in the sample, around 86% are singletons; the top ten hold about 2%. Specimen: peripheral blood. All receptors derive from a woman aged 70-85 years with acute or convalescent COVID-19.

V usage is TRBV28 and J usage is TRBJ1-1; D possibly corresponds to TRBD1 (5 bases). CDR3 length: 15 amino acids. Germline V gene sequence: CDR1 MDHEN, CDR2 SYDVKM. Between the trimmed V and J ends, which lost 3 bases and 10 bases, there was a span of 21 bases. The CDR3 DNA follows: TGTGCCAGCAGTTTTCTTGCAAATTGGCGGCAGGGAGCTTTCTTT. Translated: CASSFLANWRQGAFF.

CDR3 in DNA: TGTGCTAGTGGTCCGACAGAGCCAGTCTCGAACACCGGGGAGCTGTTTTTT. This sequence encodes CASGPTEPVSNTGELFF. The chain combines TRBV12-5 with TRBJ2-2, with TRBD1 as a possible D gene (5 bases). Trimming took 5 bases from V and 0 from J, leaving 16 bases between them. The CDR3 consists of 17 residues. CDR1 is LGHNT and CDR2 is FRNRAP in the germline V gene. Complete variable domain (other parts from reference TRBV12-5 and TRBJ2-2): DARVTQTPRHKVTEMGQEVTMRCQPILGHNTVFWYRQTMMQGLELLAYFRNRAPLDDSGMPKDRFSAEMPDATLATLKIQPSEPRDSAVYFCASGPTEPVSNTGELFFGEGSRLTVL.

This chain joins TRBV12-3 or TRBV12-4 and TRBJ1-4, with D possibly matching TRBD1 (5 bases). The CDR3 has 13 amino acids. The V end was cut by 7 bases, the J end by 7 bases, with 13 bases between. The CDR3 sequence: CASTWQGVEKLFF. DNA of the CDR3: TGTGCCAGCACTTGGCAGGGTGTTGAAAAACTGTTTTTT.

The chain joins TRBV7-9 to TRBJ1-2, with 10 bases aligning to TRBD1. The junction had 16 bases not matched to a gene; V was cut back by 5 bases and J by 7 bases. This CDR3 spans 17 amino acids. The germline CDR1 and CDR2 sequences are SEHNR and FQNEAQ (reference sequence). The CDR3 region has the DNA TGTGCCAGCAGCACTCAATTAGGGACAGGGGCCCTTGGTGGCTACACCTTC. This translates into CASSTQLGTGALGGYTF.

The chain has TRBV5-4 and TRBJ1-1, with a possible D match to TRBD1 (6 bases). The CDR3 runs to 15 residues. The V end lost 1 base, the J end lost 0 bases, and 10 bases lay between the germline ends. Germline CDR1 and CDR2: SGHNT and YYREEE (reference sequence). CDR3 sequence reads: CASSLKDRMNTEAFF. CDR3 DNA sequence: TGTGCCAGCAGCTTGAAGGACAGAATGAACACTGAAGCTTTCTTT.

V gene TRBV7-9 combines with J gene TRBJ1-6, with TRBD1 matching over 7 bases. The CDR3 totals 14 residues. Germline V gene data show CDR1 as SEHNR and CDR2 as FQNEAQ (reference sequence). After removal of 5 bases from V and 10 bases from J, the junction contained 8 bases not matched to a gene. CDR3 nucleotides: TGTGCCAGCAGCCCCGACAGGGTCTACTCACCCCTCCACTTT. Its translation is CASSPDRVYSPLHF. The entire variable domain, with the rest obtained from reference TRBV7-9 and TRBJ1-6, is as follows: DTGVSQNPRHKITKRGQNVTFRCDPISEHNRLYWYRQTLGQGPEFLTYFQNEAQLEKSRLLSDRFSAERPKGSFSTLEIQRTEQGDSAMYLCASSPDRVYSPLHFGNGTRLTVT.

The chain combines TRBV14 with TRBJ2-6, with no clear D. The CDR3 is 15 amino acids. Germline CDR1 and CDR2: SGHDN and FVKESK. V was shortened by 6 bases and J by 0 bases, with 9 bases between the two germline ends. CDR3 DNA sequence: TGTGCCAGCAGACAGAAAAACTCTGGGGCCAACGTCCTGACTTTC. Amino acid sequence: CASRQKNSGANVLTF.

The CDR3 region has the DNA TGTGCCAGCTCACCAAGGGGGGGCGTCGATGGCTACACCTTC. It translates to CASSPRGGVDGYTF. The V and J genes are TRBV18 and TRBJ1-2; D might be TRBD1 (6 bases). CDR1 is KGHSH and CDR2 is LQKENI in the germline V gene. V lost 2 bases to trimming and J lost 6 bases, with 13 bases between them. This CDR3 is built from 14 residues.

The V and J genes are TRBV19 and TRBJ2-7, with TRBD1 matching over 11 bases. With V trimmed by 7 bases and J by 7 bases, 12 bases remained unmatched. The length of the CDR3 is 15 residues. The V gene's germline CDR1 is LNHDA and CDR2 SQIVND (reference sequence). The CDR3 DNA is TGTGCCAGTAAGCCGAGAGGGACAGGGGGAGGTGAGCAGTACTTC. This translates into CASKPRGTGGGEQYF. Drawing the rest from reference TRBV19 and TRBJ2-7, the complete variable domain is DGGITQSPKYLFRKEGQNVTLSCEQNLNHDAMYWYRQDPGQGLRLIYYSQIVNDFQKGDIAEGYSVSREKKESFPLTVTSAQKNPTAFYLCASKPRGTGGGEQYFGPGTRLTVT.

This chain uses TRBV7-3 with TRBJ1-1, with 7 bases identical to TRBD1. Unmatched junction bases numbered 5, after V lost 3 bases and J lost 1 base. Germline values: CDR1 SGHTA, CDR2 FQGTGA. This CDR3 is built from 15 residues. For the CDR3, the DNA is TGTGCCAGCAGCTTTACCGGGACAGCGAACACTGAAGCTTTCTTT. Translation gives CASSFTGTANTEAFF.

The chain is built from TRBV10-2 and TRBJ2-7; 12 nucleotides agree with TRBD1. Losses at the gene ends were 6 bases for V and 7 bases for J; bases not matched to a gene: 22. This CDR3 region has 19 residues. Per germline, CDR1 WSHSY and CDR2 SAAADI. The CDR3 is CASSGRGGQGALSPTEQYF. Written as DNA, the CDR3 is TGCGCCAGCAGCGGGCGAGGGGGACAGGGGGCCCTATCACCTACGGAGCAGTACTTC.

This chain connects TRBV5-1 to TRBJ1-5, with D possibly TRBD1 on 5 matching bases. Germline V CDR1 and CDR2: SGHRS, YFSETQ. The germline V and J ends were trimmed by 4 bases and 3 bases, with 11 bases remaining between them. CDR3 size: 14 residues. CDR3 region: CASSPDSPNQPQHF. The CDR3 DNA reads TGCGCCAGCAGCCCAGACAGCCCCAATCAGCCCCAGCATTTT.

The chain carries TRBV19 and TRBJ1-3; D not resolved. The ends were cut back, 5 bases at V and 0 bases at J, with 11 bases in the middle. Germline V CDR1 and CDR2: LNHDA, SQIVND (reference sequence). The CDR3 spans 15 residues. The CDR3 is CASSVTVFSGNTIYF. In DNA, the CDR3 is TGTGCCAGTAGTGTTACAGTCTTCTCTGGAAACACCATATATTTT.

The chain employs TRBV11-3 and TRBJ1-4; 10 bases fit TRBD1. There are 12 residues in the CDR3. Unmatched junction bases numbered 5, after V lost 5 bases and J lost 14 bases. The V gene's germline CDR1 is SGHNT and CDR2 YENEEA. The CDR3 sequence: CASSPTTGGLFF. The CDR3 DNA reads TGTGCCAGCAGCCCGACGACAGGGGGCCTGTTTTTT.

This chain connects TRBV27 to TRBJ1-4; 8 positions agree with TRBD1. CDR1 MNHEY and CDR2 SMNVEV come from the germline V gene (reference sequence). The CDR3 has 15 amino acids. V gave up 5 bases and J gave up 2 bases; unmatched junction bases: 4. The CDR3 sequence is CASSDRGVTNEKLFF. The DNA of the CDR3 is TGTGCCAGCAGTGACAGGGGAGTTACTAATGAAAAACTGTTTTTT.

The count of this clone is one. DNA for the CDR3: TGTGCCAGCAGTTGGCAGAACACTGAAGCTTTCTTT. It codes for CASSWQNTEAFF. The chain recombines TRBV12-3 or TRBV12-4 with TRBJ1-1; no clear D. V shed 4 bases and J shed 1 base, with 4 bases lying between them. The CDR3 runs 12 residues.

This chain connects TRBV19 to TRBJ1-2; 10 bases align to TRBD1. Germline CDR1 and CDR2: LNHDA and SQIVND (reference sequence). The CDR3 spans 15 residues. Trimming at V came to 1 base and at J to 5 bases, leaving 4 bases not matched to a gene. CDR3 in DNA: TGTGCCAGTAGTATAGGAGGGACAGGGGCGTATGGCTACACCTTC. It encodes CASSIGGTGAYGYTF.

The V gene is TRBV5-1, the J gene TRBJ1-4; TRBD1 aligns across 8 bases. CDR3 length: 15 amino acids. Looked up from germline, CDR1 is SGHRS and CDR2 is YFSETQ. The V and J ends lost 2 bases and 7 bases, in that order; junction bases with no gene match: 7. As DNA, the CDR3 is TGCGCCAGCAGCTTTCTACAGGGGGAGAGTGAAAAACTGTTTTTT. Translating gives CASSFLQGESEKLFF.

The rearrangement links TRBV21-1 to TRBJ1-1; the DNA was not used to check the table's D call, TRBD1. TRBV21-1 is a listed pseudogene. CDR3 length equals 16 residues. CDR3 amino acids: CASSRGRGRKNTEAFF. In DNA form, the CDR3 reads TGTGCCAGCAGCAGGGGCAGGGGGCGAAAGAACACTGAAGCTTTCTTT.

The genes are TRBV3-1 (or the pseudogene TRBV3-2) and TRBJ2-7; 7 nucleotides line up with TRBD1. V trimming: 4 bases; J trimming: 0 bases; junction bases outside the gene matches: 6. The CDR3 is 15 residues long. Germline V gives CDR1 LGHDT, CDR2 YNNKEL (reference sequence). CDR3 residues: CASSLQGLSSYEQYF. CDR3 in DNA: TGTGCCAGCAGCCTACAGGGGTTAAGCTCCTACGAGCAGTACTTC.

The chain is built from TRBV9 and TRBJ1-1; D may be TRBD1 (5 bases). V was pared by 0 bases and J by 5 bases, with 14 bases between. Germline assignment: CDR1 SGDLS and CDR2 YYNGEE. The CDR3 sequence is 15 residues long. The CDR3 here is CASSVGSMGQTEAFF. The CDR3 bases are TGTGCCAGCAGCGTAGGGAGTATGGGGCAAACTGAAGCTTTCTTT. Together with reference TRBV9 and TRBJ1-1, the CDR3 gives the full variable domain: DSGVTQTPKHLITATGQRVTLRCSPRSGDLSVYWYQQSLDQGLQFLIQYYNGEERAKGNILERFSAQQFPDLHSELNLSSLELGDSALYFCASSVGSMGQTEAFFGQGTRLTVV.

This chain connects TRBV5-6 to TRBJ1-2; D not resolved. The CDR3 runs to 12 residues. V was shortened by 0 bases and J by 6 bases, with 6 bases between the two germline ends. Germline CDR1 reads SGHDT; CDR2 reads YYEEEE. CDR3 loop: CASSLVGNGYTF. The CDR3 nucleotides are TGTGCCAGCAGCTTGGTCGGGAATGGCTACACCTTC. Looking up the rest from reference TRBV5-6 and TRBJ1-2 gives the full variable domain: DAGVTQSPTHLIKTRGQQVTLRCSPKSGHDTVSWYQQALGQGPQFIFQYYEEEERQRGNFPDRFSGHQFPNYSSELNVNALLLGDSALYLCASSLVGNGYTFGSGTRLTVV.

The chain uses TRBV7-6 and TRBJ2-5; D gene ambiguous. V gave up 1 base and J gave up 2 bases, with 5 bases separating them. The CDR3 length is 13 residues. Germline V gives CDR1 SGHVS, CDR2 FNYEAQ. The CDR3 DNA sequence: TGTGCCAGCAGCTTAGGCCAGCAAGAGACCCAGTACTTC. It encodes CASSLGQQETQYF.

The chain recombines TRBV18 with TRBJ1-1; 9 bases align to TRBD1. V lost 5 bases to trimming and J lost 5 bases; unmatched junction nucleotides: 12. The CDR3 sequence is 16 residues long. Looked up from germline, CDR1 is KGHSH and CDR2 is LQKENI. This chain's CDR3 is CASSFPKQGARTEAFF. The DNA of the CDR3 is TGTGCCAGCTCATTTCCCAAACAGGGGGCAAGAACTGAAGCTTTCTTT.

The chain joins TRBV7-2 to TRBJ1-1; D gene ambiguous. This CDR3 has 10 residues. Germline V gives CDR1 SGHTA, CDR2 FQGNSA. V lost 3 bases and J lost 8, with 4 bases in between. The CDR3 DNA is TGTGCCAGCAGCTTCAGGGAAGCTTTCTTT. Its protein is CASSFREAFF.

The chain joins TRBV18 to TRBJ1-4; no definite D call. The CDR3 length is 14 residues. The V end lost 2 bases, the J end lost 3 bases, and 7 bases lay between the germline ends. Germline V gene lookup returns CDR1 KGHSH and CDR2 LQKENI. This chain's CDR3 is CASSPSSANEKLFF. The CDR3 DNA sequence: TGTGCCAGCTCACCATCGTCCGCTAATGAAAAACTGTTTTTT.